Shown below are 2 T cell receptor beta chains from a single sample sequenced in a study of T cell responses to AZD1222 COVID-19 vaccine. Profiled with immunoSEQ multiplex PCR; TCRdb holds only in-frame clones, not every one. The data contain around 140,000 clones, 93% of them seen just once; the ten biggest clones take up less than 6.5%. The sample here was peripheral blood, taken on day 0 of AZD1222 vaccination. These receptors originate from an adult in good health.

This sequence joins TRBV28 and TRBJ1-1; 8 bases are a match to TRBD1. Germline-derived CDR1 and CDR2 are MDHEN and SYDVKM. The V gene end was trimmed by 3 bases and the J gene end by 0 bases; junction bases not matched to a gene: 12. The CDR3 has 18 residues. The CDR3 loop reads CASSFPRQGIKMNTEAFF. The CDR3 nucleotides read TGTGCCAGCAGTTTCCCGCGACAGGGGATTAAGATGAACACTGAAGCTTTCTTT.

The rearrangement links TRBV7-9 to TRBJ2-3, with D hard to call. V lost 0 bases and J lost 0, with 4 bases in between. This CDR3 is 14 amino acids long. The germline CDR1 and CDR2 sequences are SEHNR and FQNEAQ (reference sequence). The CDR3 sequence: CASSLASSTDTQYF. In nucleotides, the CDR3 is TGTGCCAGCAGCTTAGCGAGCAGCACAGATACGCAGTATTTT.